Described below is a single T cell receptor (beta chain) sequence and its context. Its antigen is not known. The authors produced TCR alpha and TCR beta cDNA libraries with sample barcodes and UMIs by 5'RACE using constant-segment primers. From the 5' RACE reads, TCRdb called clonotypes with MiXCR, one entry per CDR3 protein. The sample has more than 110,000 distinct CDR3 sequences, under 30% seen once. This sample stems from a study of T-cell memory formation after mild COVID-19. About the research overall: The TCR clusters were mostly specific to one donor.

Notes on the study in general: Several responding clones turned up in pre-infection memory, indicating that cross-reactive memory may have taken part. The authors did not confirm SARS-CoV-2 specificity of second-wave clones peaking day 37.

The CDR3 length is 16 residues. Per germline, CDR1 LGHDT and CDR2 YNNKEL (reference sequence). Trimming removed 1 base at V and 7 bases at J, with 17 bases between. The source of this sequence is an adult woman who had mild COVID-19 (a few samples of this study predate the infection). Cell type and time point are not known. The sequenced sample consisted of PBMCs or a T cell subset sorted from them (not recorded which). The V call is TRBV3-1, the J call TRBJ2-1; TRBD1 or TRBD2 may be the D gene (6 bases each). This CDR3 is CASSQGWGARVNEQFF. The CDR3 DNA reads TGTGCCAGCAGCCAAGGATGGGGGGCGAGGGTTAATGAGCAGTTCTTC.